This T cell receptor beta chain was identified during a study of blood T cell repertoires in COVID-19. Background on the study: Spain, Italy and the United States supplied samples that represented acute and convalescent COVID-19. Sources were T cells, B-cell-depleted T cells, or PBMCs; the material itself was cDNA or gDNA.

Authors' processing steps: Estimation of nucleated cell counts relied on the amplification of reference gene primers. Libraries were prepared by immunoSEQ multiplex PCR; TCRdb keeps only in-frame clonotypes and omits some of them. The V and J calls and clone size are taken from that table; D and trimming were inferred from the DNA. The table records some 350,000 clones, 80% to 90% of them present only once. V lost 2 bases and J lost 3, with 16 bases in between. The CDR3 has 16 amino acids. Per the germline V gene, CDR1 is SEHNR and CDR2 is FQNEAQ (reference sequence). Seattle's enrolled individuals joined amid active infection and were then monitored longitudinally.

The chain combines TRBV7-9 with TRBJ1-2, with D perhaps TRBD1 (6 bases). The receptor was isolated from a woman younger than 45 with COVID-19, enrolled during active disease. The material sequenced was peripheral blood. CDR3 residues: CASSLLAGAYDYGYTF. CDR3 sequence (DNA): TGTGCCAGCAGCTTATTAGCAGGGGCGTACGACTATGGCTACACCTTC.